Following are 29 T cell receptor beta chains from one sample sequenced in a study of cytomegalovirus exposure and HLA in healthy donors. The PCR employed 60 Vbeta primers together with 13 Jbeta primers. Assay used: immunoSEQ multiplex PCR; TCRdb lists only in-frame clones, some missing. The repertoire holds about 65,000 clones, with less than 70% as singletons. Material: PBMCs. These receptors came from a man between 25 and 39 years old in good health and CMV-seronegative.

This clone was seen more than once but under ten times. The chain employs TRBV11-3 and TRBJ2-5; 9 bases fit TRBD1. There are 17 residues in the CDR3. V was clipped by 4 bases and J by 5 bases; unmatched bases: 14. Germline values: CDR1 SGHNT, CDR2 YENEEA. The CDR3 sequence: CASSSKTGTGLSETQYF. The CDR3 region has the DNA TGTGCCAGCAGCTCTAAGACCGGGACAGGGCTGAGTGAGACCCAGTACTTC.

This clone is a singleton in its sample. The chain links TRBV27 to TRBJ1-2; TRBD1 matches 7 bases. The V and J ends lost 4 bases and 3 bases, in that order; junction bases with no gene match: 2. Looked up from germline, CDR1 is MNHEY and CDR2 is SMNVEV (reference sequence). The CDR3 contains 13 residues. CDR3: CASSSGQYYGYTF. CDR3 DNA: TGTGCCAGCAGTTCGGGACAGTACTATGGCTACACCTTC.

The chain has TRBV5-1 and TRBJ1-1; D is possibly TRBD1 (5 bases). The CDR3 has 16 amino acids. Germline V lookup: CDR1 SGHRS, CDR2 YFSETQ. V lost 4 bases to trimming and J lost 7 bases, with 23 bases between them. CDR3 amino acids: CASSHTSGPRRGEAFF. CDR3 in DNA: TGCGCCAGCAGCCACACCTCGGGACCCCGGAGGGGTGAAGCTTTCTTT.

The chain has TRBV10-3 and TRBJ1-2; 8 nucleotides line up with TRBD1. CDR3 length: 12 amino acids. V lost 6 bases, J lost 6 bases, and 3 bases stayed unmatched. CDR1 and CDR2 from the germline V gene are ENHRY and SYGVKD. CDR3 protein: CAISETGDGYTF. The CDR3 nucleotides read TGTGCCATCAGCGAGACAGGGGATGGCTACACCTTC.

The chain carries TRBV7-9 and TRBJ1-3; D ambiguous. CDR1 is SEHNR, CDR2 FQNEAQ, per germline (reference sequence). The CDR3 is made up of 15 amino acids. Trimming removed 5 bases from V and 3 bases from J, with 14 bases in between. The CDR3 region has the DNA TGTGCCAGCAGCCCCCTCAGCGACCTTGGAAACACCATATATTTT. It yields the protein CASSPLSDLGNTIYF.

This clone occurred a few times. The rearrangement links TRBV6-5 to TRBJ1-5; TRBD1 might be the D (6 bases). Trimming shortened V by 9 bases and J by 4 bases, and 13 bases separated the two germline ends. Germline-derived CDR1 and CDR2 are MNHEY and SVGAGI. The CDR3 consists of 13 residues. The CDR3 bases are TGTGCCAGTTCTTATACAGGGAATCAGCCCCAGCATTTT. Translation: CASSYTGNQPQHF.

The rearrangement links TRBV14 to TRBJ2-1; the match to TRBD2 covers 9 bases. V was pared by 8 bases and J by 3 bases, with 8 bases of the junction left unmatched. The CDR3 covers 15 residues. Germline V gene data show CDR1 as SGHDN and CDR2 as FVKESK. This CDR3 is CASRPSGGFYNEQFF. CDR3 nucleotide sequence: TGTGCCAGCCGACCGAGCGGGGGGTTCTACAATGAGCAGTTCTTC. Full variable domain (outside the CDR3, taken from reference TRBV14 and TRBJ2-1): EAGVTQFPSHSVIEKGQTVTLRCDPISGHDNLYWYRRVMGKEIKFLLHFVKESKQDESGMPNNRFLAERTGGTYSTLKVQPAELEDSGVYFCASRPSGGFYNEQFFGPGTRLTVL.

The sample holds a few counts of this clone. The CDR3 region is CASSQSGSGFSNQPQHF. The CDR3 nucleotides are TGCGCCAGCAGCCAAAGTGGTTCGGGATTTAGCAATCAGCCCCAGCATTTT. J is TRBJ1-5 and V is TRBV4-1; no firm D call. The CDR3 consists of 17 residues. Per germline, CDR1 MGHRA and CDR2 YSYEKL. The V end was cut by 2 bases, the J end by 0 bases, with 14 bases between.

The chain recombines TRBV6-1 with TRBJ1-1; no clear D. The V gene's germline CDR1 is MNHNS and CDR2 SASEGT. This CDR3 is built from 13 residues. The V and J ends lost 5 bases and 1 base respectively, with 8 bases between them. CDR3 bases: TGTGCCAGCAGTTCAACACGGAACACTGAAGCTTTCTTT. Translated, it gives CASSSTRNTEAFF.

The gene calls are TRBV6-6 and TRBJ2-3; D gene unclear. Germline V CDR1 and CDR2: MNHNY, SVGAGI (reference sequence). The CDR3 is 15 residues long. Trimming left V 0 bases short and J 2 bases short, with 9 bases between. The CDR3 coding sequence is TGTGCCAGCAGTTACTCGAGTCCCAACACAGATACGCAGTATTTT. Translation gives CASSYSSPNTDTQYF.

In the case of this clone: This sample includes further DNA sequences coding for the same CDR3. This chain uses TRBV6-5 with TRBJ1-2, with D possibly matching TRBD1 (5 bases). Germline V gene data show CDR1 as MNHEY and CDR2 as SVGAGI. The CDR3 is 13 residues long. The V end was cut by 5 bases, the J end by 4 bases, with 11 bases between. CDR3 in amino acids: CASSAGTVYGYTF. The DNA for the CDR3 is TGTGCCAGCAGTGCCGGGACTGTCTATGGCTACACCTTC.

This clone appeared a few times. The rearrangement links TRBV10-2 to TRBJ1-5; TRBD1 might be the D (6 bases). This CDR3 region has 15 residues. Germline CDR1 is WSHSY and CDR2 is SAAADI. With 6 bases removed from V and 0 bases from J, the gap between germline ends came to 12 bases. CDR3 coding DNA: TGCGCCAGCAGGAAGGGGGATAATAGCAATCAGCCCCAGCATTTT. Its protein product is CASRKGDNSNQPQHF.

The rearrangement links TRBV18 to TRBJ2-7, with TRBD2 identical over 8 bases. The V gene's germline CDR1 is KGHSH and CDR2 LQKENI. Losses at the gene ends were 10 bases for V and 5 bases for J; bases not matched to a gene: 13. The CDR3 is 14 residues long. The CDR3 coding sequence is TGTGCCACCAACGTGCGGGGGGCGGACAACGAGCAGTACTTC. The encoded protein is CATNVRGADNEQYF.

This clone was seen more than once but under ten times. The V gene is TRBV4-1, the J gene TRBJ1-2; TRBD1 might be the D (6 bases). The CDR3 totals 16 residues. The V gene lost 1 base and the J gene lost 2 bases, with 14 bases spanning the gap. CDR1 MGHRA and CDR2 YSYEKL come from the germline V gene. This chain's CDR3 is CASSQAPGGLNYGYTF. The CDR3 nucleotides read TGCGCCAGCAGCCAAGCCCCGGGGGGCCTGAACTATGGCTACACCTTC.

J is TRBJ1-3 and V is TRBV6-5; D call uncertain. This CDR3 is 14 amino acids long. The V end lost 5 bases, the J end lost 3 bases, and 11 bases lay between the germline ends. Germline CDR1 and CDR2: MNHEY and SVGAGI. CDR3 coding DNA: TGTGCCAGCAGTCGAACTGACTATGGAAACACCATATATTTT. Its translation: CASSRTDYGNTIYF.

This sequence joins TRBV10-3 and TRBJ2-7; D possibly corresponds to TRBD2 (6 bases). The germline V gene has CDR1 ENHRY and CDR2 SYGVKD. The V and J ends lost 4 bases and 4 bases respectively, with 14 bases between them. The CDR3 is 14 residues long. CDR3 sequence (DNA): TGTGCCATCAGTGGAACCGGGGGACGTTACGAGCAGTACTTC. Protein: CAISGTGGRYEQYF.

The genes are TRBV7-5 and TRBJ2-3; no DNA check was done on the table's D call, TRBD2. TRBV7-5 is a pseudogene locus. CDR3 length: 15 amino acids. The chain's CDR3 is CARSFRGRSTDTQYF. CDR3 DNA sequence: TGTGCCAGAAGCTTCCGCGGGAGAAGCACAGATACGCAGTATTTT.

This rearrangement joins TRBV6-1 to TRBJ1-2; tentative D call: TRBD1 (5 bases). The CDR3 spans 15 residues. V was cut by 6 bases and J by 7 bases, with 21 bases left in between. Germline V gives CDR1 MNHNS, CDR2 SASEGT. CDR3 loop: CASRGGTGLLFGYTF. The CDR3 DNA reads as TGTGCCAGCAGGGGGGGAACGGGTTTGCTGTTTGGCTACACCTTC.

In nucleotides, the CDR3 is TGTGCCAGCAGTGACCTCCGGGACAGGAGCTACACCGGGGAGCTGTTTTTT. This gives the protein CASSDLRDRSYTGELFF. The V and J genes are TRBV25-1 and TRBJ2-2; 8 bases fit TRBD1. The J segment lost 3 bases and the V segment lost 3 bases, leaving 9 bases of the junction unmatched. Germline V gene lookup returns CDR1 MGHDK and CDR2 SYGVNS. This CDR3 has 17 amino acids.

This clone occurred a few times. The chain employs TRBV19 and TRBJ2-2, with D unresolved. The ends were cut back, 5 bases at V and 5 bases at J, with 9 bases in the middle. The germline CDR1 and CDR2 sequences are LNHDA and SQIVND (reference sequence). This CDR3 comprises 13 residues. The CDR3 coding sequence is TGTGCCAGTAGTGTTAGACTGACCGGGGAGCTGTTTTTT. Translated: CASSVRLTGELFF.

This clone was observed a handful of times. This chain links TRBV27 with TRBJ1-5, with 8 bases fitting TRBD1. Looked up from germline, CDR1 is MNHEY and CDR2 is SMNVEV (reference sequence). The trim removed 8 bases at V and 3 bases at J, leaving 9 bases unmatched. The CDR3 runs to 15 residues. In nucleotides, the CDR3 is TGTGCCAGCGGCACCGGGACAGGAAACAATCAGCCCCAGCATTTT. Translation: CASGTGTGNNQPQHF.

This clone came up once. The gene calls are TRBV30 and TRBJ1-6, with a weak D call TRBD1 (5 bases). This CDR3 region has 15 residues. Germline values: CDR1 GTSNPN, CDR2 SVGIG (reference sequence). The V end was cut by 4 bases, the J end by 7 bases, with 17 bases between. This CDR3 reads CAWTGGGTSNSPLHF. The CDR3, as DNA: TGTGCCTGGACCGGTGGGGGGACCTCAAATTCACCCCTCCACTTT.

This clone appeared once. The chain carries TRBV4-1 and TRBJ2-5; D not certain. Deletions cut 2 bases from V and 2 bases from J, with 15 bases between. Germline V gene sequence: CDR1 MGHRA, CDR2 YSYEKL. The CDR3 sequence is 16 residues long. The CDR3 is CASSQTTSLTQETQYF. The CDR3 bases are TGCGCCAGCAGCCAAACTACCAGCCTAACTCAAGAGACCCAGTACTTC.

This rearrangement joins TRBV5-4 to TRBJ1-2; perhaps TRBD1 as D (5 bases). The germline V gene has CDR1 SGHNT and CDR2 YYREEE (reference sequence). V was cut by 0 bases and J by 3 bases, with 12 bases left in between. CDR3 length: 15 residues. The CDR3 here is CASSLEGGADYGYTF. CDR3 nucleotide sequence: TGTGCCAGCAGCTTGGAGGGAGGGGCTGACTATGGCTACACCTTC.

V is TRBV2 and J is TRBJ2-3; D might be TRBD1 (6 bases). With 9 bases removed from V and 0 bases from J, the gap between germline ends came to 16 bases. This CDR3 has 15 amino acids. CDR1 and CDR2 from the germline V gene are SNHLY and FYNNEI. DNA of the CDR3: TGTGCCAGTGAAGATGGGACAACTAGCACAGATACGCAGTATTTT. Encoded protein: CASEDGTTSTDTQYF.

Only one count was recorded for this clone. The CDR3 region has the DNA TGTGCCAGCAGCTTAGCGGGCAGGGCGTCGGGCTACACCTTC. This gives the protein CASSLAGRASGYTF. The rearrangement uses TRBV7-9 and TRBJ1-2, with D possibly being TRBD1 (5 bases). The CDR3 runs to 14 residues. Between the trimmed V and J ends, which lost 0 bases and 8 bases, there was a span of 13 bases. CDR1 SEHNR and CDR2 FQNEAQ come from the germline V gene (reference sequence).

This chain links TRBV11-3 with TRBJ2-7, with 7 bases identical to TRBD2. Germline assignment: CDR1 SGHNT and CDR2 YENEEA. V dropped 5 bases and J dropped 2; count of bases not matched to a gene: 3. The CDR3 covers 13 residues. The CDR3 DNA is TGTGCCAGCAGCCTTGGACTAGCCTACGAGCAGTACTTC. Its protein is CASSLGLAYEQYF.

CDR3 region: CASRQTGDGYTF. The CDR3 coding sequence is TGTGCCAGCAGGCAAACAGGGGATGGCTACACCTTC. The chain joins TRBV2 to TRBJ1-2, with 7 positions matching TRBD1. This CDR3 contains 12 residues. The germline V gene encodes CDR1 SNHLY and CDR2 FYNNEI. The J segment lost 6 bases and the V segment lost 6 bases, leaving 4 bases of the junction unmatched.

This clone came up a few times. Here the CDR3 reads CASSRPSGGVHETQYF. CDR3 in DNA: TGTGCCAGCAGCCGCCCTAGCGGGGGGGTCCATGAGACCCAGTACTTC. This chain uses TRBV13 with TRBJ2-5, with 12 bases fitting TRBD2. The CDR3 spans 16 residues. V shed 5 bases and J 5 bases; nucleotides not matched to a gene: 9. The germline V gene encodes CDR1 PRHDT and CDR2 FYEKMQ (reference sequence).